The 8 T cell receptor beta chains below come from one sample, sequenced in a study of shared clonotypes between healthy human individuals. Libraries were prepared by immunoSEQ multiplex PCR; TCRdb keeps only in-frame clonotypes and omits some of them. The sample holds about 1.5 million clones, under 99% seen once. The sample taken for sequencing was naive CD4+ T cells sorted from blood. Regarding subset: CD45RA+ positively selected. These receptors all come from a man younger than 45 in good health.

The V call is TRBV6-4, the J call TRBJ2-1; D may be TRBD1 (6 bases). CDR3 length: 14 residues. V lost 6 bases, J lost 3 bases, and 12 bases lay in between. Germline assignment: CDR1 MRHNA and CDR2 SNTAGT. CDR3 DNA: TGTGCCAGCAGGCGCAAGGACAGCTACAATGAGCAGTTCTTC. Its translation is CASRRKDSYNEQFF.

The chain couples TRBV7-9 to TRBJ2-3; D uncertain. Trimming removed 2 bases from V and 2 bases from J, with 8 bases in between. Germline values: CDR1 SEHNR, CDR2 FQNEAQ (reference sequence). This CDR3 has 14 residues. The DNA of the CDR3 is TGTGCCAGCAGCTTATTCGGCCCCACAGATACGCAGTATTTT. Translating gives CASSLFGPTDTQYF. Combining the CDR3 with reference TRBV7-9 and TRBJ2-3 gives the whole variable domain DTGVSQNPRHKITKRGQNVTFRCDPISEHNRLYWYRQTLGQGPEFLTYFQNEAQLEKSRLLSDRFSAERPKGSFSTLEIQRTEQGDSAMYLCASSLFGPTDTQYFGPGTRLTVL.

The chain couples TRBV27 to TRBJ2-1; D is ambiguous. Trimming shortened V by 2 bases and J by 8 bases, and 19 bases separated the two germline ends. In germline, CDR1 is MNHEY, CDR2 SMNVEV (reference sequence). CDR3 size: 16 residues. The CDR3 region is CASSLSLAHSLDEQFF. CDR3 sequence (DNA): TGTGCCAGCAGTTTAAGTTTAGCCCATAGCCTTGATGAGCAGTTCTTC.

The chain combines TRBV7-6 with TRBJ1-4; D remains ambiguous. The CDR3 spans 15 residues. V was shortened by 5 bases and J by 5 bases, with 15 bases between the two germline ends. Germline CDR1 SGHVS, CDR2 FNYEAQ. The CDR3 is CASSPRRNRNEKLFF. CDR3 nucleotides: TGTGCCAGCAGCCCGCGGCGCAACCGAAATGAAAAACTGTTTTTT.

The CDR3 spells CASSPQANFGQFF. CDR3 nucleotides: TGTGCCAGCAGCCCACAGGCCAACTTCGGGCAGTTCTTC. The V call is TRBV7-2, the J call TRBJ2-1; a weak D match, TRBD1 (5 bases). Trimming removed 5 bases at V and 12 bases at J, with 17 bases between. The CDR3 is 13 amino acids. The germline V gene encodes CDR1 SGHTA and CDR2 FQGNSA.

The CDR3 nucleotides are TGTGCCATCAGTGAAATTAGCAATGAGCAGTTCTTC. Amino acids: CAISEISNEQFF. This sequence joins TRBV10-3 and TRBJ2-1; no clear D. CDR1 is ENHRY, CDR2 SYGVKD, per germline. The CDR3 spans 12 residues. Trimming left V 3 bases short and J 6 bases short, with 6 bases between.

This clone has just one count. V and J are TRBV7-2 and TRBJ2-3; the match to TRBD2 covers 9 bases. This CDR3 has 16 residues. The germline gives CDR1 SGHTA, CDR2 FQGNSA. With V trimmed by 5 bases and J by 2 bases, 8 bases remained unmatched. In nucleotides, the CDR3 is TGTGCCAGCAGCCATCCGACTAGCGGATACACAGATACGCAGTATTTT. Its translation is CASSHPTSGYTDTQYF. The full variable domain, completed using reference TRBV7-2 and TRBJ2-3, is GAGVSQSPSNKVTEKGKDVELRCDPISGHTALYWYRQSLGQGLEFLIYFQGNSAPDKSGLPSDRFSAERTGGSVSTLTIQRTQQEDSAVYLCASSHPTSGYTDTQYFGPGTRLTVL.

This clone showed up just once. The V call is TRBV10-3, the J call TRBJ2-1, with 14 bases that match TRBD2. Germline V lookup: CDR1 ENHRY, CDR2 SYGVKD. V gave up 6 bases and J gave up 10 bases; unmatched junction bases: 5. The CDR3 extends over 14 amino acids. The CDR3 is CAIRRTSGGTEQFF. The CDR3 nucleotides are TGTGCCATCAGGAGGACTAGCGGGGGGACGGAGCAGTTCTTC.